This T cell receptor beta chain was obtained from a study of human CD8 memory T cell subsets. Study-level findings and limits: Chao1 estimates hinted that stem-like memory T cells outstripped precursor exhausted T cells in diversity. Similarly high diversity marked stem-like memory and precursor exhausted T cells, unlike effector memory cells.

TCR beta was sequenced from UMI-tagged 5' RACE libraries. TCRdb reprocessed the 5' RACE reads, keeping one entry per CDR3 protein, no DNA. In total, the table holds 4,000 to 6,500 distinct CDR3 sequences. As regards this clonotype: The antigen is unknown.

Duplicate vials holding roughly 150,000 sorted CD8+ T cells per subset yielded the RNA. Germline V CDR1 and CDR2: SGHDN, FVKESK. This CDR3 is 16 amino acids long. This chain links TRBV14 with TRBJ2-1. The clonotype originates from a human donor in good health. Sequenced: CD8+ T cells from PBMCs. CDR3 residues: CASSQDRQSSYNEQFF.